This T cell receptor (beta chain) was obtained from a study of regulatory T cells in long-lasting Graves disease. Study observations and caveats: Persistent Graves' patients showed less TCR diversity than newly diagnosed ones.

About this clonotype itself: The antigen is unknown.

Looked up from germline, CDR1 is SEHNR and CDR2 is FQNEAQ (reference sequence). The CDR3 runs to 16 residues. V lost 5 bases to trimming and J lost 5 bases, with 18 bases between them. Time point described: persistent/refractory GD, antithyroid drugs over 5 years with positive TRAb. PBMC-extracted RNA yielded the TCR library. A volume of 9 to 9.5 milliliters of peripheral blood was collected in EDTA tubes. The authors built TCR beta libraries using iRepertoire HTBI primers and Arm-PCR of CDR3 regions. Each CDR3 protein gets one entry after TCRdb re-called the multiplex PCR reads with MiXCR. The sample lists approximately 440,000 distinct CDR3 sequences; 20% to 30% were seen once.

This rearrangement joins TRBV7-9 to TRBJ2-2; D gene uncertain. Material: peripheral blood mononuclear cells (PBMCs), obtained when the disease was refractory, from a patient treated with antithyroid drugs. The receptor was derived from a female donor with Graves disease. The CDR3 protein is CASSRNRALGTGELFF. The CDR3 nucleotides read TGTGCCAGCAGCCGAAACCGGGCCCTGGGAACCGGGGAGCTGTTTTTT. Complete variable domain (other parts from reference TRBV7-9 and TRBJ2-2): DTGVSQNPRHKITKRGQNVTFRCDPISEHNRLYWYRQTLGQGPEFLTYFQNEAQLEKSRLLSDRFSAERPKGSFSTLEIQRTEQGDSAMYLCASSRNRALGTGELFFGEGSRLTVL.